Below are 13 T cell receptor beta chains sequenced from a single sample in a study of molecular identifiers for immune sequencing clone quantification. TCRdb reprocessed the PCR reads with MiXCR, giving one entry per CDR3 protein. The sample lists nearly 55,000 distinct CDR3 sequences, roughly a third seen once, with 3.5% to 4% in the top ten. Sequencing input: naive CD8+ T cells from blood, with Jurkat cell RNA spiked in. Described subset: FACS-sorted CD8+CD4-CCR7+CD45RA+ naive T cells. These receptors all stem from a human donor in good health. Some libraries in this study had Jurkat cell RNA spiked in.

The table lists this clonotype with many counts. The CDR3 coding sequence is TGTGCCAGCAGCTCGCACCTTGAGGGGGGGTGTAATCAGCCCCAGCATTTT. Its protein is CASSSHLEGGCNQPQHF. The chain employs TRBV21-1 and TRBJ1-5; TRBD1 was called by the table and not checked on the DNA. TRBV21-1 is a recognized pseudogene. This CDR3 is 17 amino acids long.

This clonotype was picked up one time. The V and J genes are TRBV4-2 and TRBJ2-5, with TRBD2 matching over 7 bases. Unmatched junction bases numbered 10, after V lost 0 bases and J lost 9 bases. Germline assignment: CDR1 LGHNA and CDR2 YNFKEQ. The CDR3 consists of 15 residues. The CDR3 DNA sequence: TGTGCCAGCAGCCAAGAGGTAGCGGGTGGGGAGCCCCAGTACTTC. It is translated as CASSQEVAGGEPQYF.

This clonotype was seen more than once but under ten times. This chain uses TRBV7-6 with TRBJ2-1; maybe TRBD2 (6 bases). The CDR3 has 14 residues. Trimming cost V 4 bases and J 7 bases, with 14 bases left between them. CDR1 is SGHVS, CDR2 FNYEAQ, per germline. This chain's CDR3 is CASSSWGGANEQFF. In DNA, the CDR3 is TGTGCCAGCAGCTCCTGGGGCGGGGCAAATGAGCAGTTCTTC.

The genes are TRBV20-1 and TRBJ2-4; D unclear. There are 15 residues in the CDR3. Germline values: CDR1 DFQATT, CDR2 SNEGSKA (reference sequence). V dropped 7 bases and J dropped 0 bases, with 16 bases sitting between them. The CDR3 sequence is CSVGSQFLAKNIQYF. The CDR3 nucleotides are TGCAGTGTGGGGTCACAGTTTCTAGCCAAAAACATTCAGTACTTC.

The gene calls are TRBV12-3 or TRBV12-4 and TRBJ2-7; the D gene is possibly TRBD1 (5 bases). The CDR3 is 12 amino acids. Between the trimmed V and J ends, which lost 4 bases and 3 bases, there was a span of 7 bases. The CDR3 DNA is TGTGCCAGCAGTTACAGGTTCTACGAGCAGTACTTC. It is translated as CASSYRFYEQYF.

As concerns this clonotype: A clone one base away is much larger, so this may be a read error. The rearrangement joins TRBV11-2 to TRBJ2-4; D is unclear. From germline, CDR1 is SGHAT and CDR2 FQNNGV. V shed 4 bases and J shed 11 bases, with 15 bases lying between them. The CDR3 is 13 amino acids. The CDR3 coding sequence is TGTGCCAGCAGCTCCGCTTACATGAACTTTCAGTACTTC. Its translation is CASSSAYMNFQYF.

This clonotype was recorded at least ten times. The chain links TRBV28 to TRBJ2-7; a weak D match, TRBD1 (5 bases). The CDR3 has 13 amino acids. V shed 2 bases and J shed 5 bases, with 10 bases lying between them. In germline, CDR1 is MDHEN, CDR2 SYDVKM. In nucleotides, the CDR3 is TGTGCCAGCAGTTTAGTGGCAGGGCACGAGCAGTACTTC. This codes for CASSLVAGHEQYF.

The chain carries TRBV19 and TRBJ2-2; D not certain. The V gene lost 5 bases and the J gene lost 4 bases, with 5 bases spanning the gap. The CDR3 length is 12 residues. Germline assignment: CDR1 LNHDA and CDR2 SQIVND (reference sequence). The CDR3 coding sequence is TGTGCCAGTAGTCCACGCACCGGGGAGCTGTTTTTT. Translation: CASSPRTGELFF.

This clonotype was observed at least ten times. This chain links TRBV7-9 with TRBJ2-7; 12 nucleotides match TRBD2. Germline V lookup: CDR1 SEHNR, CDR2 FQNEAQ (reference sequence). J gave up 3 bases and V 4 bases, and 10 bases lay outside the gene matches. This CDR3 region has 17 residues. CDR3 amino acids: CASSSPTSGSTLYEQYF. The CDR3, as DNA: TGTGCCAGCAGCTCCCCGACTAGCGGGAGTACACTCTACGAGCAGTACTTC.

Of note for this clonotype: One base away lies a much larger clone, so this may be a sequencing read error. The chain links TRBV14 to TRBJ2-2; a weak D match, TRBD2 (5 bases). There are 15 residues in the CDR3. Per germline, CDR1 SGHDN and CDR2 FVKESK. CDR3 DNA: TGTGCCAGCAGCCAAGTAATAGCAGCCACCGGGGAGCCGTTTTTT. Translating gives CASSQVIAATGEPFF.

This clonotype is deemed medium-sized. This rearrangement joins TRBV28 to TRBJ2-4; D not certain. The CDR3 sequence is 15 residues long. CDR1 MDHEN and CDR2 SYDVKM come from the germline V gene. Trimming took off 6 bases at V and 5 bases at J, with 17 bases between the two ends. CDR3 amino acids: CASSTTAGPQNIQYF. The CDR3 DNA reads TGTGCCAGCAGCACAACCGCAGGCCCCCAAAACATTCAGTACTTC.

The chain couples TRBV20-1 to TRBJ2-7; tentative D call: TRBD1 (6 bases). V shed 4 bases and J shed 2 bases, with 12 bases lying between them. This CDR3 region has 13 residues. Germline V gives CDR1 DFQATT, CDR2 SNEGSKA (reference sequence). The CDR3: CSATRDIAYEQYF. The CDR3, as DNA: TGCAGTGCTACTAGGGACATCGCCTACGAGCAGTACTTC.

This clonotype was observed a few times. The V gene is TRBV24-1, the J gene TRBJ2-3; TRBD1 matches at 11 bases. The CDR3 is 17 amino acids. Germline CDR1 is KGHDR and CDR2 is SFDVKD. Trimming took 4 bases from V and 5 from J; bases not matched to a gene: 10. The CDR3 bases are TGTGCCACCAGTGACCCGCCCGGGACAGGGGGTGTAGATACGCAGTATTTT. This translates into CATSDPPGTGGVDTQYF.